This paragraph covers one T cell receptor (beta chain) sequence. An assay was performed, and its level was deep. TCRdb's copy holds only in-frame clones and misses some; the assay was immunoSEQ multiplex PCR. The sample lists 600,000 to 750,000 clones; about two thirds were seen once. This entry comes from a study of shared clonotypes between healthy human individuals. From CD4+ cells came CD45RA+ naive and CD45RA-negative memory subsets. Trimming at V came to 7 bases and at J to 8 bases, leaving 6 bases not matched to a gene. Germline CDR1 and CDR2: MGHDK and SYGVNS. This CDR3 spans 14 amino acids. The rearrangement links TRBV25-1 to TRBJ2-1, with 12 bases lining up with TRBD1. The clonotype was recovered from a woman under 40 in good health. The specimen sequenced was memory CD4+ T cells sorted from blood. Subset reported: CD45RA-negative fraction. The DNA for the CDR3 is TGTGCCAGCATCTCCGGGACAGGGGGCCATGAGCAGTTCTTC. Protein product: CASISGTGGHEQFF. The full variable domain, completed using reference TRBV25-1 and TRBJ2-1, is EADIYQTPRYLVIGTGKKITLECSQTMGHDKMYWYQQDPGMELHLIHYSYGVNSTEKGDLSSESTVSRIRTEHFPLTLESARPSHTSQYLCASISGTGGHEQFFGPGTRLTVL.